This TCR beta chain was obtained from a study of cytomegalovirus exposure and HLA in healthy donors. Study-wide results and limits: The authors later linked a missense DCLRE1C variant to TCR beta V- and J-gene trimming. Cytomegalovirus association was listed for 150 or so TCR beta chains.

Concerning this clone itself: What it binds is not known.

It was with 60 Vbeta and 13 Jbeta primers that the PCR ran. Sequencing used immunoSEQ multiplex PCR; TCRdb keeps in-frame clones, though not all of them. The table records 160,000 or so clones, approximately 80% of them present only once. Each donor was healthy, and each was a bone marrow donor. The CDR3 runs to 14 residues. V was clipped by 4 bases and J by 3 bases, with 10 bases between them. Germline values: CDR1 SQVTM, CDR2 ANQGSEA. Sequences were obtained from PBMCs. This rearrangement joins TRBV29-1 to TRBJ2-6; no reliable D call. The TCR sequence derives from a woman between 50 and 59 years old in good health and CMV-seronegative. DNA of the CDR3: TGCAGCGTTGTCACCCTGCGTGGGGCCAACGTCCTGACTTTC. Translating gives CSVVTLRGANVLTF.